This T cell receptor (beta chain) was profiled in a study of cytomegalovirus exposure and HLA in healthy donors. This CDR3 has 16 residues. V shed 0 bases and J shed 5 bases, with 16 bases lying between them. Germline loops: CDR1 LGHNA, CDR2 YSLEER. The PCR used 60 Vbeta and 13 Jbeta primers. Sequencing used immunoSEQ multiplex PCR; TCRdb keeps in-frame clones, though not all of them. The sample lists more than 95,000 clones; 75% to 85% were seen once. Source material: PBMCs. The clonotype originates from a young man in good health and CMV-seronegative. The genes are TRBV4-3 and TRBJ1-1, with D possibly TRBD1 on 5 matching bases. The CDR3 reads CASSQDVDLRGTEAFF. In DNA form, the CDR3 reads TGCGCCAGCAGCCAAGATGTGGATCTTCGGGGGACTGAAGCTTTCTTT.